Listed below are T cell receptor beta chains from one sample, sequenced in a study of blood T cell repertoires in COVID-19. Using immunoSEQ multiplex PCR, the repertoire was profiled, and TCRdb retains in-frame clones only, with some absent. The data hold 20,000 to 25,000 clones, with 70% to 90% observed a single time. The material sequenced was peripheral blood. These receptors all come from a human donor in a cohort sampled during active COVID-19. The donor label of this sample is uncertain. Each CDR3 is given with its conserved first and last residue. Each record gives: clone size, D gene, J gene, V gene, CDR3 DNA, CDR3 protein. The D gene is left open where the match is weak. Size is stated for part of the rows, as once, few or many counts, or as a class when the clone is expanded.

- TRBD2 TRBJ2-1 TRBV5-4 TGTGCCAGCAGCACGCCCGGGACTAGCGGGAGTAATGAGCAGTTCTTC CASSTPGTSGSNEQFF
- - TRBJ1-2 TRBV7-2 TGTGCCAGCAGCCCCGCTACAGGGAGAGGCTTCACCTTC CASSPATGRGFTF
few - TRBJ2-2 TRBV4-2 TGTGCCAGCAGCCTCGACTGGCGGTCGAACACCGGGGAGCTGTTTTTT CASSLDWRSNTGELFF
- TRBD2 TRBJ2-3 TRBV19 TGTGCCAGTAGGGGACTAGCGGGAGTAGGTGATACGCAGTATTTT CASRGLAGVGDTQYF
few TRBD2 TRBJ2-1 TRBV30 TGTGCCTGGAGAAAGCGGGGAAATTACAATGAGCAGTTCTTC CAWRKRGNYNEQFF
- TRBD1 TRBJ2-7 TRBV24-1 TGTGCCACCAGTGATCGCAAGACCGGGACAGGACCCTACGAGCAGTACTTC CATSDRKTGTGPYEQYF
- - TRBJ2-7 TRBV2 TGTGCCAGCAGCGTAGGAGGCAGGAACTACGAGCAGTACTTC CASSVGGRNYEQYF
- TRBD1 TRBJ2-1 TRBV19 TGTGCCAGTAGGACAGGGTCGCTTGAGCAGTTCTTC CASRTGSLEQFF
- TRBD2 TRBJ2-7 TRBV3-1/TRBV3-2 TGTGCCAGCAGCCAAGAAGGAGGAATAGCGGGAGCCTACGAGCAGTACTTC CASSQEGGIAGAYEQYF
- - TRBJ2-3 TRBV29-1 TGCAGCGTTGAGGCAACCGGCACAGATACGCAGTATTTT CSVEATGTDTQYF
- - TRBJ2-7 TRBV2 TGTGCCAGCAGTGGAGGGTCGGCCGAGCAGTACTTC CASSGGSAEQYF
- - TRBJ2-5 TRBV19 TGTGCCAGTAGTCAGATAAGCCAAGAGACCCAGTACTTC CASSQISQETQYF
- TRBD1 TRBJ2-1 TRBV28 TGTGCCAGCAGGCCGACAGGGGGCAGTTCCTACAATGAGCAGTTCTTC CASRPTGGSSYNEQFF
- TRBD2 TRBJ2-1 TRBV5-1 TGCGCCAGCAGCTACGGACACCCGGGGGGGAATGAGCAGTTCTTC CASSYGHPGGNEQFF
- TRBD2 TRBJ2-7 TRBV29-1 TGCAGCGTTGTTATCCGAGGGAGGGACCCCTACAACGAGCAGTACTTC CSVVIRGRDPYNEQYF
- - TRBJ1-2 TRBV9 TGTGCCAGCAGCGTTGACCCGGGCACAGGGAAGAACACCTTC CASSVDPGTGKNTF
- TRBD2 TRBJ2-2 TRBV11-1 TGTGCCAGCAGCCCGGGACTAGCGGGCACCGGGGAGCTGTTTTTT CASSPGLAGTGELFF
- TRBD1 TRBJ2-7 TRBV5-1 TGCGCCAGCAGCTTGGGACAGGGGGCCTACGAGCAGTACTTC CASSLGQGAYEQYF
- - TRBJ2-3 TRBV11-2 TGTGCCAGCAGCTTAGTGGCGGGACGTTCCACAGATACGCAGTATTTT CASSLVAGRSTDTQYF
- TRBD1 TRBJ2-1 TRBV18 TGTGCCAGCTCACCCGGACAGGGGAAGATCGGCTACAATGAGCAGTTCTTC CASSPGQGKIGYNEQFF